Shown below are 31 T cell receptor beta chains from a single sample sequenced in a study of blood T cell repertoires in COVID-19. The table came from immunoSEQ multiplex PCR; TCRdb's copy has only in-frame clones and leaves some out. Here the sample spans a few hundred thousand clones, around 84% being singletons. Sequences were obtained from PBMCs or T cells enriched from blood (not recorded which). The receptors derive from a man aged 30 to 39 with acute COVID-19.

This chain's CDR3 is CASSHLMGPGYTF. DNA of the CDR3: TGTGCCAGCAGTCACCTCATGGGGCCCGGCTACACCTTC. The V and J genes are TRBV6-2 or TRBV6-3 and TRBJ1-2, with a tentative D call TRBD1 (5 bases). Trimming cost V 5 bases and J 8 bases, with 15 bases left between them. This CDR3 has 13 amino acids. CDR1 and CDR2 from the germline V gene are MNHEY and SVGEGT.

V gene TRBV5-1 combines with J gene TRBJ1-3; TRBD1 matches 7 bases. The CDR3 extends over 16 amino acids. Per the germline V gene, CDR1 is SGHRS and CDR2 is YFSETQ. J lost 0 bases, V lost 4 bases, and 7 bases had no gene match. The CDR3 region is CASSAETGASGNTIYF. The CDR3 region has the DNA TGCGCCAGCAGCGCAGAAACAGGGGCCTCTGGAAACACCATATATTTT.

The chain's CDR3 is CASSQVAAGGVGAETQYF. The CDR3 region has the DNA TGTGCCAGCAGCCAGGTAGCGGCGGGAGGGGTCGGCGCGGAGACCCAGTACTTC. The chain has TRBV3-1 (or the pseudogene TRBV3-2) and TRBJ2-5; TRBD2 matches at 9 bases. Germline lookup yields CDR1 LGHDT and CDR2 YNNKEL (reference sequence). The CDR3 length is 18 residues. The V and J ends lost 3 bases and 5 bases, in that order; junction bases with no gene match: 16.

The rearrangement uses TRBV5-1 and TRBJ2-7; D is possibly TRBD1 (5 bases). The CDR3 is made up of 11 amino acids. Germline lookup yields CDR1 SGHRS and CDR2 YFSETQ. Trimming left V 7 bases short and J 6 bases short, with 11 bases between. The DNA for the CDR3 is TGCGCCAGCCGTCAGGGTACCGAGCAGTACGTC. Its protein product is CASRQGTEQYV.

This clone was seen a handful of times. In DNA form, the CDR3 reads TGTGCCAGCAGCCTACAGGGGAACACTGAAGCTTTCTTT. Translation: CASSLQGNTEAFF. This chain joins TRBV11-1 and TRBJ1-1, with a tentative D call TRBD1 (6 bases). Germline V CDR1 and CDR2: SGHAT, FQDESV (reference sequence). This CDR3 comprises 13 residues. Trimming left V 5 bases short and J 1 base short, with 8 bases between. The complete variable domain, with remaining parts taken from reference TRBV11-1 and TRBJ1-1, reads EAEVAQSPRYKITEKSQAVAFWCDPISGHATLYWYRQILGQGPELLVQFQDESVVDDSQLPKDRFSAERLKGVDSTLKIQPAELGDSAMYLCASSLQGNTEAFFGQGTRLTVV.

The chain carries TRBV5-4 and TRBJ2-1; TRBD2 might be the D (6 bases). This CDR3 has 16 residues. V lost 5 bases to trimming and J lost 6 bases, with 21 bases between them. In germline, CDR1 is SGHNT, CDR2 YYREEE (reference sequence). Here the CDR3 DNA reads TGTGCCAGCAGGGTGGGGGTAGCGGTCGAGGTCAATGAGCAGTTCTTC. It yields the protein CASRVGVAVEVNEQFF.

CDR3 bases: TGTGCCAGCAGCTATACTAGCGGATACTACAATGAGCAGTTCTTC. Amino acid sequence: CASSYTSGYYNEQFF. This chain joins TRBV11-2 and TRBJ2-1; the match to TRBD2 covers 8 bases. CDR3 length: 15 residues. Germline CDR1 and CDR2: SGHAT and FQNNGV. V dropped 4 bases and J dropped 3; count of bases not matched to a gene: 5.

This rearrangement joins TRBV11-2 to TRBJ2-2, with 8 bases matching TRBD1. The CDR3 runs 16 residues. V trimming: 7 bases; J trimming: 4 bases; junction bases outside the gene matches: 11. Germline CDR1 SGHAT, CDR2 FQNNGV. CDR3 protein: CASTPGDRSFTGELFF. Written as DNA, the CDR3 is TGTGCCAGCACCCCGGGGGACAGGTCTTTCACCGGGGAGCTGTTTTTT.

V usage is TRBV5-3 and J usage is TRBJ2-7, with D possibly matching TRBD2 (6 bases). TRBV5-3 is identified as an open reading frame with a role that is uncertain. CDR3 length: 13 amino acids. Trimming stripped 5 bases from V and 2 bases from J, with 11 bases between. As DNA, the CDR3 is TGTGCCAGAAGTGGGGAGGCCACCTACGAGCAGTACGTC. Translation gives CARSGEATYEQYV.

This clone was found once. The CDR3 DNA reads TGTGCCAGCAGTTTAATCGGGGAAGCTTTCTTT. Protein: CASSLIGEAFF. This chain joins TRBV28 and TRBJ1-1; no reliable D call. Germline values: CDR1 MDHEN, CDR2 SYDVKM. V dropped 2 bases and J dropped 8 bases, with 6 bases sitting between them. This CDR3 is built from 11 residues. Complete variable domain (other parts from reference TRBV28 and TRBJ1-1): DVKVTQSSRYLVKRTGEKVFLECVQDMDHENMFWYRQDPGLGLRLIYFSYDVKMKEKGDIPEGYSVSREKKERFSLILESASTNQTSMYLCASSLIGEAFFGQGTRLTVV.

The chain employs TRBV7-9 and TRBJ1-2; tentative D call: TRBD1 (6 bases). This CDR3 is built from 16 residues. The V end lost 5 bases, the J end lost 3 bases, and 19 bases lay between the germline ends. CDR1 SEHNR and CDR2 FQNEAQ come from the germline V gene (reference sequence). The CDR3 DNA reads as TGTGCCAGCAGCCCCGGGGGGGGGCCGTCCTACTATGGCTACACCTTC. This sequence encodes CASSPGGGPSYYGYTF.

The rearrangement uses TRBV29-1 and TRBJ1-5; TRBD1 aligns across 8 bases. The CDR3 is 15 amino acids. CDR1 is SQVTM and CDR2 is ANQGSEA in the germline V gene. V lost 6 bases, J lost 0 bases, and 7 bases stayed unmatched. Here the CDR3 reads CSVGDRGSSNQPQHF. The DNA for the CDR3 is TGCAGCGTCGGCGACAGGGGTAGTAGCAATCAGCCCCAGCATTTT.

This chain connects TRBV7-2 to TRBJ2-1; 8 bases are shared with TRBD2. The V segment lost 4 bases and the J segment 2 bases; nucleotides outside the gene matches: 4. In germline, CDR1 is SGHTA, CDR2 FQGNSA. The CDR3 is 15 amino acids. CDR3 DNA sequence: TGTGCCAGCAGCTCCTTTAGCGGGACCTACAATGAGCAGTTCTTC. Amino acids: CASSSFSGTYNEQFF.

This sequence joins TRBV30 and TRBJ2-1; possible D gene TRBD2, 5 bases. This CDR3 region has 14 residues. Trimming removed 4 bases from V and 8 bases from J, with 18 bases in between. Germline CDR1 reads GTSNPN; CDR2 reads SVGIG (reference sequence). CDR3 bases: TGTGCCTGGAAAAACCCTGTGAGGGTCCATGAGCAGTTCTTC. Translating gives CAWKNPVRVHEQFF.

The V gene is TRBV24-1, the J gene TRBJ2-2; no reliable D call. Germline V lookup: CDR1 KGHDR, CDR2 SFDVKD. Trimming pared 3 bases from V and 4 bases from J, leaving 14 bases between. The CDR3 contains 16 residues. CDR3 loop: CATSDPSIDPTGELFF. The DNA of the CDR3 is TGTGCCACCAGTGATCCCTCCATAGATCCCACCGGGGAGCTGTTTTTT.

V usage is TRBV3-1 (or the pseudogene TRBV3-2) and J usage is TRBJ1-2; D not certain. V lost 4 bases, J lost 4 bases, and 16 bases lay in between. Germline V gene sequence: CDR1 LGHDT, CDR2 YNNKEL (reference sequence). This CDR3 is 15 amino acids long. CDR3 region: CASSPGRTYSYGYTF. CDR3 bases: TGTGCCAGCAGCCCGGGGAGGACTTACAGCTATGGCTACACCTTC.

The rearrangement links TRBV6-1 to TRBJ1-5; D call uncertain. The CDR3 extends over 15 amino acids. From germline, CDR1 is MNHNS and CDR2 SASEGT. V dropped 2 bases and J dropped 6 bases, with 14 bases sitting between them. The CDR3 reads CASSELLGGSQPQHF. The CDR3, as DNA: TGTGCCAGCAGTGAACTACTCGGAGGGAGTCAGCCCCAGCATTTT.

This clone was picked up one time. The chain links TRBV7-9 to TRBJ2-1; TRBD1 agrees at 10 bases. The V and J ends lost 4 bases and 2 bases, in that order; junction bases with no gene match: 5. Germline V gene lookup returns CDR1 SEHNR and CDR2 FQNEAQ (reference sequence). The CDR3 is made up of 16 amino acids. CDR3 region: CASSSFDRGPYNEQFF. The CDR3, as DNA: TGTGCCAGCAGCTCCTTCGACAGGGGGCCCTACAATGAGCAGTTCTTC.

CDR3 nucleotide sequence: TGCGCCAGCAGCCAAGATCAAGAGGAAGCTTTCTTT. Protein product: CASSQDQEEAFF. J is TRBJ1-1 and V is TRBV4-1; D gene uncertain. CDR1 is MGHRA, CDR2 YSYEKL, per germline. Trimming took 0 bases from V and 8 from J, leaving 7 bases between them. The CDR3 covers 12 residues.

V gene TRBV5-1 combines with J gene TRBJ2-6, with a tentative D call TRBD1 (6 bases). CDR3 length: 15 amino acids. Trimming took off 2 bases at V and 2 bases at J, with 8 bases between the two ends. Germline V lookup: CDR1 SGHRS, CDR2 YFSETQ. CDR3: CASSLQGAGANVLTF. DNA of the CDR3: TGCGCCAGCAGCTTACAGGGTGCTGGGGCCAACGTCCTGACTTTC.

In this sample, this clone turned up once. This specimen includes other DNA sequences encoding the same CDR3. The chain carries TRBV9 and TRBJ2-3; 7 nucleotides agree with TRBD2. The ends lost 0 bases at V and 0 bases at J; junction bases unmatched: 4. CDR1 and CDR2 (germline): SGDLS, YYNGEE. There are 16 residues in the CDR3. In DNA, the CDR3 is TGTGCCAGCAGCGTAGGGTCTAGCGGAAGCACAGATACGCAGTATTTT. It codes for CASSVGSSGSTDTQYF.

In its sample, this clone was seen a few times. The gene calls are TRBV7-9 and TRBJ1-2; D is possibly TRBD1 (5 bases). The germline V and J ends were trimmed by 2 bases and 6 bases, with 19 bases remaining between them. CDR1 is SEHNR and CDR2 is FQNEAQ in the germline V gene (reference sequence). The CDR3 runs to 16 residues. CDR3 sequence: CASSLHHTGFRNGYTF. The CDR3 DNA is TGTGCCAGCAGCTTACACCACACAGGATTTCGGAATGGCTACACCTTC.

The rearrangement links TRBV28 to TRBJ2-3, with no clear D. This CDR3 spans 14 amino acids. Per germline, CDR1 MDHEN and CDR2 SYDVKM. The V and J ends lost 1 base and 1 base respectively, with 6 bases between them. CDR3 in amino acids: CASSLSQGTDTQYF. The CDR3 DNA reads TGTGCCAGCAGTTTATCGCAGGGCACAGATACGCAGTATTTT.

This rearrangement joins TRBV25-1 to TRBJ1-1; D possibly corresponds to TRBD1 (6 bases). CDR1 is MGHDK, CDR2 SYGVNS, per germline. CDR3 length equals 16 residues. V shed 3 bases and J shed 1 base, with 15 bases lying between them. CDR3 nucleotides: TGTGCCAGCAGTGATATCGGGGACATCAGGAACACTGAAGCTTTCTTT. This sequence encodes CASSDIGDIRNTEAFF.

This clone was detected once. The chain carries TRBV5-6 and TRBJ1-1; D ambiguous. CDR3 length: 14 amino acids. V was cut by 2 bases and J by 0 bases, with 8 bases left in between. Germline V lookup: CDR1 SGHDT, CDR2 YYEEEE. CDR3 sequence (DNA): TGTGCCAGCAGCTTCCGGAGAATGAACACTGAAGCTTTCTTT. Amino acids: CASSFRRMNTEAFF. Combining the CDR3 with reference TRBV5-6 and TRBJ1-1 gives the whole variable domain DAGVTQSPTHLIKTRGQQVTLRCSPKSGHDTVSWYQQALGQGPQFIFQYYEEEERQRGNFPDRFSGHQFPNYSSELNVNALLLGDSALYLCASSFRRMNTEAFFGQGTRLTVV.

The chain combines TRBV27 with TRBJ1-2; a weak D match, TRBD1 (6 bases). The V and J ends lost 4 bases and 6 bases respectively, with 15 bases between them. Germline loops: CDR1 MNHEY, CDR2 SMNVEV (reference sequence). The CDR3 spans 14 residues. In nucleotides, the CDR3 is TGTGCCAGCAGTTACCAGGGGAGTTTTAATGGCTACACCTTC. Amino acids: CASSYQGSFNGYTF.

The V gene is TRBV5-1, the J gene TRBJ2-1, with a tentative D call TRBD2 (6 bases). Germline V gene lookup returns CDR1 SGHRS and CDR2 YFSETQ. This CDR3 spans 15 amino acids. The V and J ends lost 4 bases and 1 base respectively, with 12 bases between them. CDR3 region: CASSAGLPSYNEQFF. The CDR3 DNA reads as TGCGCCAGCAGCGCGGGACTGCCTTCCTACAATGAGCAGTTCTTC.

The gene calls are TRBV19 and TRBJ2-1; TRBD1 is a possible D gene (5 bases). Germline assignment: CDR1 LNHDA and CDR2 SQIVND (reference sequence). Trimming cost V 5 bases and J 2 bases, with 10 bases left between them. The CDR3 runs 14 residues. The CDR3 sequence is CASSWPGTYNEQFF. DNA of the CDR3: TGTGCCAGTAGTTGGCCAGGGACCTACAATGAGCAGTTCTTC. Combining the CDR3 with reference TRBV19 and TRBJ2-1 gives the whole variable domain DGGITQSPKYLFRKEGQNVTLSCEQNLNHDAMYWYRQDPGQGLRLIYYSQIVNDFQKGDIAEGYSVSREKKESFPLTVTSAQKNPTAFYLCASSWPGTYNEQFFGPGTRLTVL.

This clone has a single count. This chain links TRBV9 with TRBJ2-1; 9 bases are shared with TRBD2. The V and J ends lost 5 bases and 8 bases, in that order; junction bases with no gene match: 11. This CDR3 has 15 residues. Germline CDR1 and CDR2: SGDLS and YYNGEE. In DNA, the CDR3 is TGTGCCAGCAGTGAGAGCGGGGGGCGAGTCGATGAGCAGTTCTTC. Translating gives CASSESGGRVDEQFF.

CDR3 nucleotide sequence: TGTGCCAGCAGCTTAGGGGGGACAGGGGCAGATACGCAGTATTTT. Its protein product is CASSLGGTGADTQYF. V and J are TRBV7-3 and TRBJ2-3; 10 positions agree with TRBD1. The CDR3 consists of 15 residues. V dropped 2 bases and J dropped 4; count of bases not matched to a gene: 3. The germline CDR1 and CDR2 sequences are SGHTA and FQGTGA.

This clone came up once. This chain connects TRBV2 to TRBJ2-1; 11 positions agree with TRBD1. V shed 5 bases, J shed 7 bases, and the junction held 7 bases outside the gene matches. The CDR3 is 15 residues long. The V gene's germline CDR1 is SNHLY and CDR2 FYNNEI. The CDR3 here is CASSREDRGRNEQFF. CDR3 nucleotide sequence: TGTGCCAGCAGTAGGGAGGACAGGGGGCGAAATGAGCAGTTCTTC. The variable domain in full, completed from reference TRBV2 and TRBJ2-1, reads EPEVTQTPSHQVTQMGQEVILRCVPISNHLYFYWYRQILGQKVEFLVSFYNNEISEKSEIFDDQFSVERPDGSNFTLKIRSTKLEDSAMYFCASSREDRGRNEQFFGPGTRLTVL.